This TCR beta chain appears in the sequencing data of a study of cytotoxic CD8 clonotypes in ibrutinib-treated CLL (dated by TCRdb to the early 2020s). Describing the broader study: In this cohort, 15 patients were treatment-naive and approximately ten were relapsed/refractory, while 17 to 18 had unmutated IGHV. An average of roughly 250,000 productive templates and tens of thousands of productive rearrangements was obtained per sample. Of the 90 or so participants in the trial, roughly 26 had longitudinal samples available. The response samples were drawn at a median of approximately 11 months into treatment, with a range of about 6 to 36 months. Partial responses were observed in around 25 patients and complete responses in 2; after a median follow-up of 68 months, remission was maintained in approximately 14 patients and progression was observed in approximately 12. Cryopreserved peripheral blood mononuclear cells were collected before treatment, at response, and at either disease progression or sustained remission. Study-wide conclusions, independent of this receptor: Clonality rose at ibrutinib response, remained stable during sustained remission, and dropped back toward baseline at progression. Public clonotypes were rare and either contracted or stayed stable during treatment, and the rise in clonality at ibrutinib response reflected the expansion of private clonotypes. At baseline, clonality was higher than in age-matched healthy donors and showed a strong correlation with circulating CD8+ T-cell counts. Sustained-remission and progressing patients did not have matched sampling times, and lymph node repertoires were not examined.

For TCR beta library preparation, approximately 1.9 micrograms of genomic DNA was extracted from cryopreserved PBMCs. High-throughput TCR beta sequencing was performed on longitudinal blood samples from CLL patients receiving ibrutinib monotherapy. The patients were enrolled in a single-center, open-label phase 2 trial of ibrutinib monotherapy. Worth noting for this clone: What this receptor recognizes is not known. Base qualities are not recorded, but no much larger clone differs from it by a single base.

CDR1 and CDR2, per the germline V gene, are SGHTA and FQGNSA. The V end gives up 1 base and the J end 1 base, leaving 3 bases in the junction not matched to a gene. The CDR3, from cysteine to phenylalanine, totals 16 residues. Solely the CDR3 DNA is kept, with 48 bases framed from the first base. On a MiSeq, deep resolution sequencing aimed for a depth between 1 in 1 million and 1 in 200,000 T cells, with each clonotype covered around 10x on average. TCR beta libraries were generated with the immunoSEQ hsTCRB Kit. The original pipeline was this. ImmunoSEQ Data Assistant and ImmunoSEQ Analyzer were used for data analysis, and V, D and J genes were assigned according to IMGT definitions. Clonality was computed as one minus normalized Shannon entropy of productive rearrangement frequencies, ranging from 0 to 1. Public clonotype analysis was restricted to overrepresented clonotypes comprising at least 0.05% of each patient's repertoire. Some 14 age-matched healthy donor repertoires from immuneACCESS served as clonality controls. TCRdb limited this immuneACCESS table to in-frame rearrangements with V and J called. A share of clones is missing; checked studies link under half to unresolved V genes, and the rest is unexplained. V, J and clone size derive from that table, while D and trimming were established from the DNA sequence. In all, the sample holds around 310,000 clones, and just under 80% of those were seen once. The top ten clones comprise more than 6% of the sample.

The sequences come from PBMCs, collected before ibrutinib treatment. The TCR sequence derives from a human donor with chronic lymphocytic leukemia. This receptor chain uses TRBV7-2 and TRBJ1-3; 8 junctional bases match TRBD1. CDR3 region: CASSLDRTGSGNTIYF. The sequenced DNA: TGTGCCAGCAGCTTAGACAGGACAGGGTCTGGAAACACCATATATTTT.